This is a list of T cell receptor beta chains from one sample in a study of cytomegalovirus exposure and HLA in healthy donors. The data were produced by immunoSEQ multiplex PCR, yet TCRdb's version contains in-frame clones alone and is incomplete. The sample includes around 100,000 clones, 67% seen only once; the top ten take 2% to 2.5%. The specimen was PBMCs. These receptors were obtained from a man aged 25 to 40 in good health and CMV-seronegative. CDR3s include the opening cysteine and the closing phenylalanine or tryptophan. Each record gives: CDR3 protein, clone size, J gene, V gene. Size is stated for part of the rows, as once, few or many counts, or as a class when the clone is expanded.

CASYRGNTEAFF	few	TRBJ1-1	TRBV27
CAISEGQYYEQYF	few	TRBJ2-7	TRBV10-3
CASSLERGGAGEQYF	NA	TRBJ2-7	TRBV5-1
CASSSGPGTEAFF	NA	TRBJ1-1	TRBV9
CASSRDLAETQYF	NA	TRBJ2-5	TRBV11-2
CSASSQGVFF	few	TRBJ1-4	TRBV20-1
CASSLGAGGSYNEQFF	NA	TRBJ2-1	TRBV5-4
CASSAGSTDTQYF	NA	TRBJ2-3	TRBV2
CAWSSGGEQPQHF	NA	TRBJ1-5	TRBV30
CSARRGERAFF	NA	TRBJ1-1	TRBV20-1
CASSIAGTSTDTQYF	NA	TRBJ2-3	TRBV6-5
CASSPGDRAYF	NA	TRBJ2-7	TRBV4-1
CASSPTSGSIDEQYF	NA	TRBJ2-7	TRBV7-9
CASRSGTLGNTIYF	NA	TRBJ1-3	TRBV27
CASSPRSGDEQYF	NA	TRBJ2-7	TRBV18
CASSLGQGSYTGELFF	NA	TRBJ2-2	TRBV7-8
CVSSSGSGQPQHF	few	TRBJ1-5	TRBV19
CAWSAAGQAARDTEAFF	NA	TRBJ1-1	TRBV30
CAGSGGSETQYF	NA	TRBJ2-5	TRBV30
CASSVEGQGAEKLFF	NA	TRBJ1-4	TRBV9
CASSPGQGDSNQPQHF	NA	TRBJ1-5	TRBV7-9
CASSQEDRSGQPQHF	NA	TRBJ1-5	TRBV4-1
CASSLAGEGGAFF	NA	TRBJ1-1	TRBV5-1
CAINSGSYEQYF	NA	TRBJ2-7	TRBV10-3
CASSGTGWVGETQYF	NA	TRBJ2-5	TRBV7-2
CASSAKQGAISYNEQFF	few	TRBJ2-1	TRBV9
CASRTQGQGSYEQYF	NA	TRBJ2-7	TRBV6-6
CSAETTRTDTQYF	NA	TRBJ2-3	TRBV29-1
CASSLRTGMTGELFF	NA	TRBJ2-2	TRBV28
CASSPRDRSYEQYF	NA	NA	TRBV5-4
CASRWGRDTDTQYF	NA	TRBJ2-3	TRBV12-2
CASSILAGGGYTF	NA	TRBJ1-2	TRBV19
CASSKWDRGTEAFF	NA	TRBJ1-1	TRBV19
CASSDGREGTEAFF	NA	TRBJ1-1	TRBV6-1
CASSLGGPYEKLFF	NA	TRBJ1-4	TRBV7-2
CASGLAYPQSSYNEQFF	few	TRBJ2-1	TRBV19
CAIGLAGTVETQYF	NA	TRBJ2-5	TRBV10-3
CASSRSGVLSTDTQYF	NA	TRBJ2-3	TRBV5-4
CASSPPGVWNTEAFF	once	TRBJ1-1	TRBV28
CASSPPWAAYGYTF	NA	TRBJ1-2	TRBV14
CASSLAVTSRIGNTEAFF	NA	TRBJ1-1	TRBV5-4
CASSIFRVDQPQHF	NA	TRBJ1-5	TRBV19
CASSPLTGEWNEAFF	NA	TRBJ1-1	TRBV4-3
CASSPSAGAGQFF	NA	TRBJ2-1	TRBV7-9
CASSRTGGDSYEQYF	NA	TRBJ2-7	TRBV5-1